Sequencing of this T cell receptor beta chain was carried out in a study of blood T cell repertoires in COVID-19. Study in general: Samples of COVID-19 (acute and convalescent) were obtained from the United States, Italy and Spain.

Per the original data handling: From reference gene primer amplification, estimates of nucleated cell counts were derived. The data were produced by immunoSEQ multiplex PCR, yet TCRdb's version contains in-frame clones alone and is incomplete. V and J calls plus clone size are reproduced from that table; the DNA served to infer D and trimming. The repertoire includes 100,000 or so clones, around 90% of them detected once, and approximately 15% sits in the top ten. Germline loops: CDR1 KGHDR, CDR2 SFDVKD. The CDR3 sequence is 16 residues long. V was clipped by 3 bases and J by 6 bases; unmatched bases: 10.

The sequence came from a man over 45 with acute or convalescent COVID-19. V and J are TRBV24-1 and TRBJ1-3, with TRBD1 matching over 7 bases. The material sequenced was peripheral blood. The CDR3 region has the DNA TGTGCCACCAGTGATCACCGACAGGGTCTTGAAAACACCATATATTTT. This translates into CATSDHRQGLENTIYF.